The rows below give T cell receptor beta chains drawn from one sample of a study of OX40 agonist ivuxolimab in advanced cancers. Here immunoSEQ multiplex PCR was the method, and the copy in TCRdb shows in-frame clones only, minus some. The top ten hold approximately 5% of the sample, which has 71,000 or so clones, about 81% seen once. Sequences were derived from CD4+ or CD8+ T cells sorted from blood, sampled in a trial of the OX40 agonist ivuxolimab. The receptors were gathered from an adult with an advanced solid tumor such as melanoma, head and neck, liver or kidney cancer. The CDR3 runs from the conserved cysteine through the conserved F or W. A D gene is named only where the DNA matches it firmly. Clone size appears in some rows only: once, few, many, or a class for an expanded clone.

clone size	V gene	D gene	J gene	CDR3 protein	CDR3 DNA
once	TRBV7-3	NA	TRBJ2-1	CASSYDGYGHNEQFF	TGTGCCAGCAGCTACGACGGCTACGGGCACAATGAGCAGTTCTTC
once	TRBV11-2	TRBD2	TRBJ2-2	CASNLAGGLSGELFF	TGTGCCAGCAACCTAGCGGGAGGGCTGTCCGGGGAGCTGTTTTTT
NA	TRBV10-3	TRBD1	TRBJ2-7	CAISPGQGVYEQYF	TGTGCCATCAGTCCGGGACAGGGAGTTTACGAGCAGTACTTC
NA	TRBV30	NA	TRBJ1-3	CAWDPVGGISIYF	TGTGCCTGGGACCCGGTCGGGGGGATTTCCATATATTTT
once	TRBV10-3	NA	TRBJ2-1	CAISINNNEQFF	TGTGCCATCAGCATAAATAACAATGAGCAGTTCTTC
few	TRBV19	NA	TRBJ1-5	CASSLLGAGNQPQHF	TGTGCCAGTAGTTTGCTGGGGGCTGGCAATCAGCCCCAGCATTTT
NA	TRBV18	TRBD2	TRBJ2-5	CASSMTPSGSGGEETQYF	TGTGCCAGCTCAATGACCCCCTCGGGTAGCGGGGGGGAAGAGACCCAGTACTTC
NA	TRBV4-3	TRBD1	TRBJ2-5	CASSRVGTAPETQYF	TGCGCCAGCAGCCGGGTTGGGACAGCCCCAGAGACCCAGTACTTC
NA	TRBV13	NA	TRBJ2-7	CASSLRQVPYEQYF	TGTGCCAGCAGCTTAAGACAGGTCCCCTACGAGCAGTACTTC
NA	TRBV7-9	NA	TRBJ2-7	CASSPGTAVEQYF	TGTGCCAGCAGCCCCGGGACGGCGGTTGAGCAGTACTTC
NA	TRBV9	NA	TRBJ2-6	CASSAGGTGANVLTF	TGTGCCAGCAGCGCGGGGGGCACTGGGGCCAACGTCCTGACTTTC
NA	TRBV6-1	NA	TRBJ2-2	CASSVGTTLDGELFF	TGTGCCAGCAGTGTCGGGACAACCCTCGACGGGGAGCTGTTTTTT
once	TRBV14	TRBD1	TRBJ1-2	CASSGYRGRSDGYTF	TGTGCCAGCAGCGGATACAGGGGGCGCTCGGATGGCTACACCTTC
NA	TRBV18	NA	TRBJ2-6	CASSPPGEGSGANVLTF	TGTGCCAGCTCACCACCTGGAGAGGGCTCTGGGGCCAACGTCCTGACTTTC
once	TRBV9	TRBD1	TRBJ2-2	CASSPNSQGKNTGELFF	TGTGCCAGCAGCCCCAACTCACAGGGGAAGAACACCGGGGAGCTGTTTTTT
NA	TRBV11-2	TRBD2	TRBJ2-2	CASSLRLAANTGELFF	TGTGCCAGCAGCCTTAGACTAGCCGCGAACACCGGGGAGCTGTTTTTT
NA	TRBV5-1	NA	TRBJ1-1	CASSLVGYTEAFF	TGCGCCAGCAGCTTGGTCGGGTACACTGAAGCTTTCTTT
NA	TRBV19	TRBD1	TRBJ1-3	CASMETGGSGNTIYF	TGTGCCAGTATGGAGACAGGGGGCTCTGGAAACACCATATATTTT
NA	TRBV18	NA	TRBJ1-2	CASSPPQGNYGYTF	TGTGCCAGCTCACCACCCCAGGGGAACTATGGCTACACCTTC
NA	TRBV5-6	TRBD2	TRBJ2-1	CASSPGTSGIASNEQFF	TGTGCCAGCAGCCCAGGGACTAGCGGGATTGCTTCCAATGAGCAGTTCTTC
NA	TRBV9	TRBD1	TRBJ1-1	CASSAMGQGSTEAFF	TGTGCCAGCAGCGCGATGGGACAGGGAAGCACTGAAGCTTTCTTT
NA	TRBV6-5	NA	TRBJ1-1	CASSYPGATEAFF	TGTGCCAGCAGTTACCCAGGGGCCACTGAAGCTTTCTTT
NA	TRBV29-1	TRBD2	TRBJ2-5	CSARRGGETQYF	TGCAGCGCCCGACGGGGAGGGGAGACCCAGTACTTC
NA	TRBV7-8	TRBD1	TRBJ1-2	CASSSTGSYGYTF	TGTGCCAGCAGCTCGACAGGGTCCTATGGCTACACCTTC
NA	TRBV5-4	NA	TRBJ2-1	CASSLWGSKVNEQFF	TGTGCCAGCAGCTTGTGGGGGTCTAAAGTCAATGAGCAGTTCTTC
NA	TRBV5-5	TRBD2	TRBJ2-7	CASSSSVSGTYEQYF	TGTGCCAGCAGCTCAAGCGTTAGCGGGACATACGAGCAGTACTTC